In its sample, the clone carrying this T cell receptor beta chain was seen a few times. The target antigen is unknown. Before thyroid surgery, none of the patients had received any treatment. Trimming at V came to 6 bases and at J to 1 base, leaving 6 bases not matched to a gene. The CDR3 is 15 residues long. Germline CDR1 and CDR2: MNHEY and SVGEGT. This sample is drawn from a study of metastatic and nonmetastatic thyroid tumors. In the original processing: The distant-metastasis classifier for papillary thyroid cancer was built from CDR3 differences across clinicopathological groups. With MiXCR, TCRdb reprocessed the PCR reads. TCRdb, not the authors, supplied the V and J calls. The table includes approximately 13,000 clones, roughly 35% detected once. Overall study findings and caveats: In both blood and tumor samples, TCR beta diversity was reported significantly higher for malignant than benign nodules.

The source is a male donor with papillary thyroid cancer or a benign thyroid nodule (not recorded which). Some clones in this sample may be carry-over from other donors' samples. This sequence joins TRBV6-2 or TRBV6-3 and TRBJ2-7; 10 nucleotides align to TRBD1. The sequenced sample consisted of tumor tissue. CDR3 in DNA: TGTGCCAGCAGAAGGACAGGGGGAGTTTCCTACGAGCAGTACTTC. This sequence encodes CASRRTGGVSYEQYF.